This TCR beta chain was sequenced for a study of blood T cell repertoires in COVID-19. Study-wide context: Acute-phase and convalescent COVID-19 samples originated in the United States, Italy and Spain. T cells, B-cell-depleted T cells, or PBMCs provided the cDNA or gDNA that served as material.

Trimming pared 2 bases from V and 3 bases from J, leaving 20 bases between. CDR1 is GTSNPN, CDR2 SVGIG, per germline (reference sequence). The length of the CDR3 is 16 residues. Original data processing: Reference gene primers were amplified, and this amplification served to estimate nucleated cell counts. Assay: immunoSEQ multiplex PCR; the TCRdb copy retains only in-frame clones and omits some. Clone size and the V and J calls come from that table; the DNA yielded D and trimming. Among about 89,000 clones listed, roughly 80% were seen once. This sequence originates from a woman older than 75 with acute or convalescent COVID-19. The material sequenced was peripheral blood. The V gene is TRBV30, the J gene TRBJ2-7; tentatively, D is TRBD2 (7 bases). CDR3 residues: CAWSPRGGGPFYEQYF. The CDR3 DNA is TGTGCCTGGAGTCCCCGGGGCGGGGGCCCTTTCTACGAGCAGTACTTC.